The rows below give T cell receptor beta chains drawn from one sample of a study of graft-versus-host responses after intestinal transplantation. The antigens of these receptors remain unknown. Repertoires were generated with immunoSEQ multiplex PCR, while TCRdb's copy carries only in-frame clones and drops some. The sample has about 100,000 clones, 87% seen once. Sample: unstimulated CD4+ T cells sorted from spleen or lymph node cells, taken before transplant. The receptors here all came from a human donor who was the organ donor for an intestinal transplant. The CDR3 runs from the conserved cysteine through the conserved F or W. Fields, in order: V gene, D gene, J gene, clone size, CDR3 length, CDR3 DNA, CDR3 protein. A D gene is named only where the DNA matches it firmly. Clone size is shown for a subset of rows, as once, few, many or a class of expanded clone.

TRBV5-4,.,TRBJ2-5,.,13,TGTGCCAGCAGCGGGGGACTCGGAGAGACCCAGTACTTC,CASSGGLGETQYF
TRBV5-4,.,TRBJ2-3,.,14,TGTGCCAGCAGCTTTGACCAGGGGGGTGGTACGCAGTATTTT,CASSFDQGGGTQYF
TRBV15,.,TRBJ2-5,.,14,TGTGCCACCAGCAGGCTCGGGGGCGGAGAGACCCAGTACTTC,CATSRLGGGETQYF
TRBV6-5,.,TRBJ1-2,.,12,TGTGCCAGCAGTGAAGCCCCATATGGCTACACCTTC,CASSEAPYGYTF
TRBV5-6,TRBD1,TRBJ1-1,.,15,TGTGCCAGCAGCTTGGCCGGGACAGCGAACACTGAAGCTTTCTTT,CASSLAGTANTEAFF
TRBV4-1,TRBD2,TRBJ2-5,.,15,TGCGCCAGCAGCCAAGGAACGGGAGGAGGAGAGACCCAGTACTTC,CASSQGTGGGETQYF
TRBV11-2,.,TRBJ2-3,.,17,TGTGCCAGCAGCGGAAAAGGCGGCACCACTAGCACAGATACGCAGTATTTT,CASSGKGGTTSTDTQYF
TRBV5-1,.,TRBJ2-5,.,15,TGCGCCAGCAGCTTGGCGGCTAGCACCGAAGAGACCCAGTACTTC,CASSLAASTEETQYF
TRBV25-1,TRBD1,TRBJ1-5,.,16,TGTGCCAGCAGTGGGGGTGGGACAGGGCACAATCAGCCCCAGCATTTT,CASSGGGTGHNQPQHF
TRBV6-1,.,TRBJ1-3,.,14,TGTGCCAGCAGGACGGGGGGAGCTGGAAACACCATATATTTT,CASRTGGAGNTIYF
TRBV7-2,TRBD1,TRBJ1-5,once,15,TGTGCCAGCAGCTTAATTCCAGGGGGCGAGCAGCCCCAGCATTTT,CASSLIPGGEQPQHF